This T cell receptor (beta chain) came from a study of blood T cell repertoires in COVID-19. At the level of the study: The origin of the acute and convalescent COVID-19 samples was the United States, Italy and Spain. Nucleic acid was either cDNA or gDNA, and it came from T cells, B-cell-depleted T cells, or PBMCs.

With 4 bases removed from V and 0 bases from J, the gap between germline ends came to 13 bases. Germline loops: CDR1 MNHEY, CDR2 SVGEGT. CDR3 length: 15 residues. Authors' analysis steps: For nucleated cells, counts were estimated from reference gene primer amplification. Data came from immunoSEQ multiplex PCR; TCRdb stores just in-frame clones and leaves some out. That table supplies the V and J calls and clone size; D and trimming were determined from the DNA. The sample records around 260,000 clones, over 75% being singletons. This chain uses TRBV6-2 or TRBV6-3 with TRBJ2-7, with D maybe TRBD2 (5 bases). The sequencing sample was made of peripheral blood. This clonotype originated in a human donor in a cohort sampled during active COVID-19. The CDR3 spells CASSSSGLPSYEQYF. The CDR3, as DNA: TGTGCCAGCAGTTCATCTGGACTTCCCTCCTACGAGCAGTACTTC.